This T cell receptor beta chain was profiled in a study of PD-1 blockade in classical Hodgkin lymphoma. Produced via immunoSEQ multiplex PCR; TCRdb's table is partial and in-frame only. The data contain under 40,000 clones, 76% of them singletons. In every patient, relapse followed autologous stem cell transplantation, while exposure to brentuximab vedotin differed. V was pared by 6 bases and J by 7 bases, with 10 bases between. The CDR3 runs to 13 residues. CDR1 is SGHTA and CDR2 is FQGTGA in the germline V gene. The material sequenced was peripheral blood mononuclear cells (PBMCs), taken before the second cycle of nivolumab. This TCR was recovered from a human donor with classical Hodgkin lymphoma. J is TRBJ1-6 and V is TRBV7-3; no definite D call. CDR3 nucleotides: TGTGCCAGCAGTTCGACCATGAATTCACCCCTCCACTTT. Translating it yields CASSSTMNSPLHF. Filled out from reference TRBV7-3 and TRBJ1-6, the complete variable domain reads GAGVSQTPSNKVTEKGKYVELRCDPISGHTALYWYRQSLGQGPEFLIYFQGTGAADDSGLPNDRFFAVRPEGSVSTLKIQRTERGDSAVYLCASSSTMNSPLHFGNGTRLTVT.